The next 26 T cell receptor beta chains were all read from a single sample in a study of T-cell reconstitution after alpha-beta-depleted transplantation in children. Molecular barcoding with unique molecular identifiers was used for the TCRbeta library. TCRdb used MiXCR to reprocess the PCR reads, holding one entry per CDR3 protein. The sample holds around 450,000 distinct CDR3 sequences, roughly 17% seen once. Sequenced here: PBMCs, mostly from graft donor cells, sampled 360 days after TCRalphabeta/CD19-depleted stem cell transplant. The receptors shown here come from a boy younger than two who had a stem cell transplant for Wiskott-Aldrich syndrome, so the T cells may come from the graft donor.

The V gene is TRBV4-3, the J gene TRBJ1-4; maybe TRBD1 (6 bases). The germline V and J ends were trimmed by 4 bases and 8 bases, with 17 bases remaining between them. Germline V gene lookup returns CDR1 LGHNA and CDR2 YSLEER. The CDR3 runs 15 residues. The CDR3 sequence is CASSLLLGGGEKLFF. CDR3 bases: TGCGCCAGCAGCCTCCTCTTAGGGGGGGGGGAAAAACTGTTTTTT.

This clonotype was seen more than once but under ten times. This chain connects TRBV25-1 to TRBJ2-1, with D possibly called TRBD1 or TRBD2 (5 bases each). CDR3 length: 15 residues. The germline V gene has CDR1 MGHDK and CDR2 SYGVNS. Trimming removed 0 bases from V and 8 bases from J, with 14 bases in between. CDR3 in amino acids: CASSEYEGGADEQFF. As DNA, the CDR3 is TGTGCCAGCAGTGAATATGAGGGTGGGGCGGATGAGCAGTTCTTC.

Ten or more counts support this clonotype. V is TRBV29-1 and J is TRBJ2-7; 8 positions match TRBD2. CDR3 size: 15 residues. Germline V lookup: CDR1 SQVTM, CDR2 ANQGSEA. V shed 6 bases, J shed 0 bases, and the junction held 10 bases outside the gene matches. In DNA form, the CDR3 reads TGCAGCGTCCGCACTAGCGGAGGACCCTCCTACGAGCAGTACTTC. Translation: CSVRTSGGPSYEQYF.

The chain is built from TRBV5-5 and TRBJ2-7, with 8 bases lining up with TRBD2. The junction had 6 bases not matched to a gene; V was cut back by 2 bases and J by 2 bases. Germline-derived CDR1 and CDR2 are SGHKS and YYEKEE (reference sequence). The CDR3 sequence is 15 residues long. The CDR3: CASSFLRTSPYEQYF. The CDR3 DNA follows: TGTGCCAGCAGCTTTCTACGGACTAGCCCCTACGAGCAGTACTTC.

V and J are TRBV10-3 and TRBJ1-5; weak D call: TRBD1 (6 bases). Germline-derived CDR1 and CDR2 are ENHRY and SYGVKD. The CDR3 contains 14 residues. V lost 0 bases and J 5 bases, leaving 8 bases between the germline ends. The CDR3 coding sequence is TGTGCCATCAGTGAGTCGGGGGGCCATCAGCCCCAGCATTTT. As protein: CAISESGGHQPQHF.

There are a few counts of this clonotype. V is TRBV29-1 and J is TRBJ2-4, with unresolved D. Germline assignment: CDR1 SQVTM and CDR2 ANQGSEA. The CDR3 length is 14 residues. V lost 2 bases and J 0 bases, leaving 8 bases between the germline ends. CDR3 nucleotide sequence: TGCAGCGTTGAAACGAGGCTAGCCAAAAACATTCAGTACTTC. This encodes CSVETRLAKNIQYF.

There are a few counts of this clonotype. The J gene is TRBJ1-4, the V gene TRBV4-3, with D possibly TRBD1 on 5 matching bases. Germline V gives CDR1 LGHNA, CDR2 YSLEER. V lost 4 bases and J lost 8, with 17 bases in between. This CDR3 comprises 15 residues. CDR3 protein: CASSPGGYTGEKLFF. In DNA form, the CDR3 reads TGCGCCAGCAGCCCAGGAGGGTATACAGGAGAAAAACTGTTTTTT.

V and J are TRBV28 and TRBJ2-3; the match to TRBD2 covers 9 bases. Germline-derived CDR1 and CDR2 are MDHEN and SYDVKM. The CDR3 loop spans 17 amino acids. J was trimmed by 6 bases and V by 4 bases; bases with no gene match: 14. The CDR3 is CASSSLRLAARADTQYF. CDR3 in DNA: TGTGCCAGCAGTTCTCTCAGACTAGCGGCGAGGGCGGATACGCAGTATTTT. Together with reference TRBV28 and TRBJ2-3, the CDR3 gives the full variable domain: DVKVTQSSRYLVKRTGEKVFLECVQDMDHENMFWYRQDPGLGLRLIYFSYDVKMKEKGDIPEGYSVSREKKERFSLILESASTNQTSMYLCASSSLRLAARADTQYFGPGTRLTVL.

This chain joins TRBV7-9 and TRBJ2-1; no definite D call. Trimming took 3 bases from V and 5 from J, leaving 8 bases between them. The CDR3 extends over 13 amino acids. Germline CDR1 is SEHNR and CDR2 is FQNEAQ (reference sequence). The CDR3 nucleotides read TGTGCCAGCAGCTTTTGGGAAAACAATGAGCAGTTCTTC. Translation: CASSFWENNEQFF.

The gene calls are TRBV7-9 and TRBJ2-1; D is perhaps TRBD2 (6 bases). V was clipped by 2 bases and J by 4 bases, with 12 bases between them. In germline, CDR1 is SEHNR, CDR2 FQNEAQ (reference sequence). The CDR3 has 15 amino acids. As DNA, the CDR3 is TGTGCCAGCAGCTTAAAGGGGACTCAATACAATGAGCAGTTCTTC. Its translation is CASSLKGTQYNEQFF.

Ten or more counts support this clonotype. The chain links TRBV12-3 or TRBV12-4 to TRBJ1-4; 9 bases fit TRBD1. The CDR3 spans 14 residues. Trimming removed 3 bases from V and 5 bases from J; junction bases left unmatched: 1. The CDR3 here is CASSFGTGNEKLFF. As DNA, the CDR3 is TGTGCCAGCAGTTTTGGGACAGGGAATGAAAAACTGTTTTTT.

The V gene is TRBV5-1, the J gene TRBJ2-7; perhaps D is TRBD1 or TRBD2 (5 bases each). Germline values: CDR1 SGHRS, CDR2 YFSETQ. Trimming stripped 4 bases from V and 3 bases from J, with 17 bases between. The CDR3 runs to 15 residues. Here the CDR3 reads CASSTPEGSGYEQYF. The CDR3 nucleotides read TGCGCCAGCAGCACACCCGAGGGGTCGGGCTACGAGCAGTACTTC.

This clonotype has just a few counts. This sequence joins TRBV20-1 and TRBJ2-1; no reliable D call. The CDR3 consists of 13 residues. CDR1 and CDR2 (germline): DFQATT, SNEGSKA (reference sequence). V was cut by 4 bases and J by 9 bases, with 16 bases left in between. The CDR3 is CSAIPPGKTEQFF. The CDR3 DNA sequence: TGCAGTGCTATCCCTCCTGGGAAGACTGAGCAGTTCTTC.

This clonotype was seen more than once but under ten times. The chain uses TRBV10-3 and TRBJ2-5, with 7 bases aligning to TRBD2. V lost 3 bases to trimming and J lost 3 bases; unmatched junction nucleotides: 7. CDR1 ENHRY and CDR2 SYGVKD come from the germline V gene. The CDR3 is 15 amino acids. CDR3 region: CAISETGTTKETQYF. The DNA of the CDR3 is TGTGCCATCAGTGAAACCGGGACTACTAAAGAGACCCAGTACTTC.

V and J are TRBV4-2 and TRBJ2-5, with D possibly being TRBD2 (7 bases). V was pared by 4 bases and J by 2 bases, with 14 bases between. The CDR3 sequence is 15 residues long. Per germline, CDR1 LGHNA and CDR2 YNFKEQ. The CDR3 protein is CASSPGGGPQETQYF. In DNA, the CDR3 is TGTGCCAGCAGCCCTGGGGGGGGCCCGCAAGAGACCCAGTACTTC.

This rearrangement joins TRBV19 to TRBJ2-7; TRBD1 aligns across 9 bases. V trimming: 3 bases; J trimming: 0 bases; junction bases outside the gene matches: 3. The germline V gene has CDR1 LNHDA and CDR2 SQIVND (reference sequence). The CDR3 consists of 15 residues. The CDR3 sequence: CASSIGTGNSYEQYF. The CDR3 bases are TGTGCCAGTAGTATCGGGACAGGGAACTCCTACGAGCAGTACTTC. The full variable domain, with the rest looked up from reference TRBV19 and TRBJ2-7, is DGGITQSPKYLFRKEGQNVTLSCEQNLNHDAMYWYRQDPGQGLRLIYYSQIVNDFQKGDIAEGYSVSREKKESFPLTVTSAQKNPTAFYLCASSIGTGNSYEQYFGPGTRLTVT.

The V call is TRBV4-2, the J call TRBJ2-2; no reliable D call. CDR1 is LGHNA, CDR2 YNFKEQ, per germline. This CDR3 contains 15 residues. V shed 1 base and J shed 1 base, with 7 bases lying between them. In DNA, the CDR3 is TGTGCCAGCAGCCAAGTCCCCGTGAACACCGGGGAGCTGTTTTTT. Protein sequence: CASSQVPVNTGELFF.

This chain connects TRBV5-1 to TRBJ2-5, with D maybe TRBD1 (5 bases). Trimming stripped 9 bases from V and 2 bases from J, with 14 bases between. The CDR3 loop spans 13 amino acids. Germline V lookup: CDR1 SGHRS, CDR2 YFSETQ. CDR3: CATKFTGQETQYF. The DNA for the CDR3 is TGCGCCACCAAATTCACAGGACAAGAGACCCAGTACTTC.

This clonotype was found a few times. The chain carries TRBV4-3 and TRBJ2-7; D perhaps matches TRBD2 (7 bases). In germline, CDR1 is LGHNA, CDR2 YSLEER. Trimming cost V 5 bases and J 2 bases, with 16 bases left between them. CDR3 size: 15 residues. The CDR3 DNA reads TGCGCCAGCAGCATATCGGGGAGGGGGACCTACGAGCAGTACTTC. It specifies CASSISGRGTYEQYF.

V usage is TRBV2 and J usage is TRBJ2-1, with D perhaps matching TRBD2 (5 bases). Between the trimmed V and J ends, which lost 6 bases and 7 bases, there was a span of 19 bases. The germline V gene encodes CDR1 SNHLY and CDR2 FYNNEI. The CDR3 runs 15 residues. CDR3 DNA sequence: TGTGCCAGCAGCCGACTAAGGACCAATTTTAATGAGCAGTTCTTC. Protein sequence: CASSRLRTNFNEQFF.

This clonotype was found a few times. V is TRBV6-5 and J is TRBJ2-5, with D possibly matching TRBD1 (6 bases). CDR1 MNHEY and CDR2 SVGAGI come from the germline V gene. Trimming removed 2 bases from V and 5 bases from J, with 12 bases in between. The CDR3 sequence is 14 residues long. In DNA form, the CDR3 reads TGTGCCAGCAGTTACCTCGACAGGAAGGAGACCCAGTACTTC. Translation: CASSYLDRKETQYF.

V and J are TRBV20-1 and TRBJ2-1, with D possibly being TRBD1 (6 bases). Germline V gives CDR1 DFQATT, CDR2 SNEGSKA (reference sequence). The CDR3 runs to 15 residues. Trimming shortened V by 5 bases and J by 0 bases, and 14 bases separated the two germline ends. CDR3 sequence: CSADRQVVSYNEQFF. CDR3 sequence (DNA): TGCAGTGCTGATCGACAGGTCGTCTCCTACAATGAGCAGTTCTTC.

A few counts support this clonotype. V is TRBV28 and J is TRBJ2-1; 8 bases agree with TRBD1. The CDR3 has 13 amino acids. Germline trimming cut 6 bases from V and 9 bases from J; bases unmatched to any gene: 7. Germline V gene lookup returns CDR1 MDHEN and CDR2 SYDVKM. The CDR3 coding sequence is TGTGCCAGCAGAACTCCAGGGGGCACTGAGCAGTTCTTC. Protein sequence: CASRTPGGTEQFF.

The table lists this clonotype with a few counts. The chain has TRBV3-1 and TRBJ2-5, with TRBD2 identical over 9 bases. V lost 2 bases, J lost 5 bases, and 15 bases stayed unmatched. Germline V gene lookup returns CDR1 LGHDT and CDR2 YNNKEL (reference sequence). The CDR3 loop spans 18 amino acids. In nucleotides, the CDR3 is TGTGCCAGCAGCCAAAGACGGACTAGCGCAGGGTTATTTGAGACCCAGTACTTC. Translation gives CASSQRRTSAGLFETQYF.

The gene calls are TRBV28 and TRBJ2-3; D could derive from TRBD1 or TRBD2 (5 bases each). Between the trimmed V and J ends, which lost 3 bases and 6 bases, there was a span of 19 bases. Germline V CDR1 and CDR2: MDHEN, SYDVKM. The CDR3 length is 16 residues. The CDR3 sequence is CASSLRGIGPVDTQYF. The DNA for the CDR3 is TGTGCCAGCAGTTTGAGGGGCATCGGGCCCGTCGATACGCAGTATTTT. The full variable domain, with the rest looked up from reference TRBV28 and TRBJ2-3, is DVKVTQSSRYLVKRTGEKVFLECVQDMDHENMFWYRQDPGLGLRLIYFSYDVKMKEKGDIPEGYSVSREKKERFSLILESASTNQTSMYLCASSLRGIGPVDTQYFGPGTRLTVL.

This clonotype was picked up a small number of times. One junction end disagrees with the germline gene, perhaps due to a read error. The chain combines TRBV20-1 with TRBJ2-1; possibly TRBD1 for D (6 bases). The CDR3 totals 14 residues. Germline CDR1 reads DFQATT; CDR2 reads SNEGSKA (reference sequence). Written as DNA, the CDR3 is TGCAGTGCGAGAGAAAGGGACAAATACAATGAGCAGTTCTTC. Protein: CSARERDKYNEQFF.